One sample yielded the 8 T cell receptor beta chains listed below, sequenced in a study of OX40 agonist ivuxolimab in advanced cancers. Repertoires were generated with immunoSEQ multiplex PCR, while TCRdb's copy carries only in-frame clones and drops some. This repertoire shows over 60,000 clones, 84% found once; its top ten account for less than 2.5%. Source: CD4+ or CD8+ T cells sorted from blood, taken in a trial of the OX40 agonist ivuxolimab. The receptors originated from an adult with an advanced solid tumor such as melanoma, head and neck, liver or kidney cancer.

This chain links TRBV4-3 with TRBJ1-6; 9 positions agree with TRBD1. The length of the CDR3 is 15 residues. CDR1 LGHNA and CDR2 YSLEER come from the germline V gene. V lost 4 bases to trimming and J lost 7 bases; unmatched junction nucleotides: 5. CDR3: CASSPSGTGNSPLHF. The DNA for the CDR3 is TGCGCCAGCAGCCCGTCCGGGACAGGGAATTCACCCCTCCACTTT.

The CDR3 DNA reads TGTGCCAGCAGTTTCCGCGGGAGTGCGGGTGAGCAGTTCTTC. Translation: CASSFRGSAGEQFF. The chain employs TRBV27 and TRBJ2-1; 7 bases align to TRBD2. Losses at the gene ends were 3 bases for V and 9 bases for J; bases not matched to a gene: 8. The CDR3 is 14 amino acids. The germline V gene encodes CDR1 MNHEY and CDR2 SMNVEV (reference sequence).

The genes are TRBV5-6 and TRBJ1-3; possibly TRBD1 for D (6 bases). Germline V gives CDR1 SGHDT, CDR2 YYEEEE. The V gene lost 5 bases and the J gene lost 3 bases, with 15 bases spanning the gap. The CDR3 is 15 residues long. In nucleotides, the CDR3 is TGTGCCAGCAGTCTGGCAGGGGCACGTGGAAACACCATATATTTT. The encoded protein is CASSLAGARGNTIYF.

The chain couples TRBV28 to TRBJ1-4; perhaps TRBD1 as D (6 bases). With 3 bases removed from V and 1 base from J, the gap between germline ends came to 6 bases. The CDR3 is 14 amino acids. Germline V lookup: CDR1 MDHEN, CDR2 SYDVKM. The CDR3 region is CASSLTGTNEKLFF. The CDR3 nucleotides are TGTGCCAGCAGTTTGACAGGAACTAATGAAAAACTGTTTTTT.

Details on this clone: The sample contains more than one DNA sequence encoding this CDR3. The chain has TRBV29-1 and TRBJ1-1; 7 bases map to TRBD1. The V segment lost 6 bases and the J segment 0 bases; nucleotides outside the gene matches: 10. Germline V gene sequence: CDR1 SQVTM, CDR2 ANQGSEA. The CDR3 is made up of 15 amino acids. CDR3 in amino acids: CSVNDRGRVNTEAFF. The DNA for the CDR3 is TGCAGCGTAAACGATAGGGGGCGCGTGAACACTGAAGCTTTCTTT.

The V and J genes are TRBV19 and TRBJ2-1, with 9 nucleotides matching TRBD1. The germline gives CDR1 LNHDA, CDR2 SQIVND (reference sequence). The CDR3 has 13 amino acids. V was pared by 8 bases and J by 8 bases, with 7 bases of the junction left unmatched. Written as DNA, the CDR3 is TGTGCCAGTGGGAGACAGGGGGTCTATGAGCAGTTCTTC. Translating gives CASGRQGVYEQFF. The entire variable domain, with the rest obtained from reference TRBV19 and TRBJ2-1, is as follows: DGGITQSPKYLFRKEGQNVTLSCEQNLNHDAMYWYRQDPGQGLRLIYYSQIVNDFQKGDIAEGYSVSREKKESFPLTVTSAQKNPTAFYLCASGRQGVYEQFFGPGTRLTVL.

The rearrangement links TRBV7-2 to TRBJ2-2; D is ambiguous. The CDR3 is made up of 15 amino acids. Per the germline V gene, CDR1 is SGHTA and CDR2 is FQGNSA. The V gene lost 1 base and the J gene lost 5 bases, with 11 bases spanning the gap. DNA for the CDR3: TGTGCCAGCAGCTTAGTTAGGGTTGGGACCGGGGAGCTGTTTTTT. Amino acids: CASSLVRVGTGELFF.

This chain uses TRBV5-5 with TRBJ1-2; TRBD1 is a possible D gene (6 bases). This CDR3 has 16 residues. Germline loops: CDR1 SGHKS, CDR2 YYEKEE (reference sequence). The germline V and J ends were trimmed by 0 bases and 4 bases, with 16 bases remaining between them. CDR3 in DNA: TGTGCCAGCAGCTTGGGGGAAGGCAGGGGTAGCTATGGCTACACCTTC. This codes for CASSLGEGRGSYGYTF.